This T cell receptor beta chain is drawn from a study of T-cell memory formation after mild COVID-19 (dated by TCRdb to the early 2020s). Study-wide context: TCR sequence clusters from the two donors were found to be largely donor specific. In a couple of donors, T-cell clones that expanded and contracted after mild COVID-19 were tracked by sequencing TCRalpha and TCRbeta repertoires over time. The cohort was made up of two young adult volunteers, one female and one male, who were previously healthy.

This clonotype was observed at least ten times. The clone's antigen remains unknown. No base quality information exists; no much larger clone differs at one position. The reads were generated on an Illumina NovaSeq 6000. cDNA libraries for TCRalpha and TCRbeta were prepared by 5'RACE using constant-segment primers, with sample barcodes and unique molecular identifiers added. RNA was extracted from every sample with Trizol reagent. Libraries were amplified in two PCR steps, with a second sample barcode and Illumina TruSeq adapters added in the second step. Sequencing of the libraries was done on an Illumina NovaSeq, producing 2 x 150 bp paired-end reads. The original methods were these. The reads were demultiplexed and collapsed into UMI-guided consensus sequences using migec v1.2.7. Using mixcr v2.1.11, UMI consensuses were aligned to TRA and TRB V and J templates and then assembled into clonotypes. A clonotype was counted as expanded or contracted only if both edgeR and NoisET called the change significant, with noise models trained on biological replicates. For edgeR calls, the thresholds were a false discovery rate-adjusted p below 0.01 and a log2 fold-change of 1. PCA with hierarchical clustering of max-normalized trajectories of the 1000 most abundant clonotypes was used as exploratory dynamics analysis. The CD4 or CD8 phenotype of responding clones was assigned using the separately sequenced CD4+ and CD8+ repertoires. TCRdb handled the public reads itself, with Q25 trimming in fastp and clone calling in MiXCR, and kept productive beta chains. Rows with one shared CDR3 protein collapse into an entry with the most common genes and DNA. None of the V and J calls come from the authors' own analysis; TCRdb made them. For this sample the table gives 50,000 or so distinct CDR3 sequences, of which more than 9% were detected only once. The ten biggest clones cover 20% to 25% of the sample.

The paper as a whole reports these results and caveats: Contracting CD4+ clones were found mainly in CM and EM memory subsets, while CD8+ clones were enriched in EMRA. Some responding clones were detected in pre-infection memory, which suggested that pre-existing cross-reactive memory T cells had joined the SARS-CoV-2 response. Clones that contracted from day 15 to 85 showed balanced CD4/CD8 phenotypes, whereas a second wave of clones that expanded from day 15 to 37 leaned towards CD4+. Only two mild cases were covered by the study, and larger cohorts that include severe cases with pre-infection samples were considered necessary. Whether the second-wave clones peaking on day 37 were SARS-CoV-2 specific was not confirmed.

CDR1 LNHNV and CDR2 YYDKDF are derived from the germline V gene (reference sequence). Trimming leaves V shorter by 3 bases and J shorter by 4 bases, with the junction holding 6 bases beyond the gene matches. The CDR3, from cysteine to phenylalanine, totals 16 residues. Only the CDR3 portion is preserved as DNA: 48 bases, with reading frame beginning at the first base. PBMCs were isolated by Ficoll-Paque density gradient centrifugation. The TCR was taken from a man between 18 and 35 years old who had mild COVID-19 (a few samples of this study predate the infection). The sample titles of this study are shuffled in the database, so cell type and time point are left out; the donor was told from shared clones. Recombination joined TRBV15 with TRBJ2-2, with 9 middle bases fitting TRBD1. The sequencing input was PBMCs or a T cell subset sorted from them (not recorded which). The nucleotide sequence is given as TGTGCCACCAGCAGGGTGGTGACAGGGGGCACCGGGGAGCTGTTTTTT. This gives the protein CATSRVVTGGTGELFF.